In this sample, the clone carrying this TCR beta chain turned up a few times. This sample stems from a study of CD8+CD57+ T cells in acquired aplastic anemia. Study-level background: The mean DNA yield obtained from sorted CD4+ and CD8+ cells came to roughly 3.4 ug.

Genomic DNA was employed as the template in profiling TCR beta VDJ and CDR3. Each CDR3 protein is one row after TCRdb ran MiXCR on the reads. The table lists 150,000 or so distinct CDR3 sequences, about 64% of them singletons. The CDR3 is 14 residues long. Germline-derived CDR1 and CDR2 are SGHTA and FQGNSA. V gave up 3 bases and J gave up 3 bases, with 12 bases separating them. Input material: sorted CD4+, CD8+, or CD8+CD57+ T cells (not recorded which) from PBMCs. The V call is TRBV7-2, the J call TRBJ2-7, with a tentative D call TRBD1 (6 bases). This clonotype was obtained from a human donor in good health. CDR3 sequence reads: CASSFGTQFYEQYF. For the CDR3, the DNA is TGTGCCAGCAGCTTCGGGACACAATTCTACGAGCAGTACTTC.